Listed below are T cell receptor beta chains from one sample, sequenced in a study of OX40 agonist ivuxolimab in advanced cancers. Using immunoSEQ multiplex PCR, the repertoire was profiled, and TCRdb retains in-frame clones only, with some absent. The sample lists about 91,000 clones, approximately 88% seen once, with roughly 0.5% in the top ten. The sample consisted of CD4+ or CD8+ T cells sorted from blood, taken in a trial of the OX40 agonist ivuxolimab. The receptor source for this set is an adult with an advanced solid tumor such as melanoma, head and neck, liver or kidney cancer. The CDR3 runs from the conserved cysteine through the conserved F or W. Fields, in order: V gene, J gene, D gene, clone size, CDR3 protein, CDR3 DNA. D genes are given only for firm matches. A clone size is listed for some rows: how often the clone was seen (once, few, many), or a class if it is expanded.

V: TRBV9; J: TRBJ1-4; D: TRBD1; size: once; CDR3: CASSVTGQGYEKLFF; DNA: TGTGCCAGCAGCGTAACAGGACAGGGGTATGAAAAACTGTTTTTT
V: TRBV11-2; J: TRBJ1-2; D: .; size: .; CDR3: CASSPGSNYGYTF; DNA: TGTGCCAGCAGCCCCGGGAGTAACTATGGCTACACCTTC
V: TRBV5-4; J: TRBJ1-1; D: .; size: .; CDR3: CASSLDRENTEAFF; DNA: TGTGCCAGCAGCTTGGACAGGGAGAACACTGAAGCTTTCTTT
V: TRBV7-9; J: TRBJ2-3; D: TRBD2; size: .; CDR3: CAIRTSGTDTQYF; DNA: TGTGCCATTAGGACTAGCGGCACAGATACGCAGTATTTT
V: TRBV29-1; J: TRBJ1-2; D: .; size: .; CDR3: CSVGAAEYGYTF; DNA: TGCAGCGTTGGGGCCGCTGAGTATGGCTACACCTTC
V: TRBV5-1; J: TRBJ1-1; D: .; size: .; CDR3: CASSFAMNTEAFF; DNA: TGCGCCAGCAGCTTCGCTATGAACACTGAAGCTTTCTTT
V: TRBV7-9; J: TRBJ1-4; D: .; size: .; CDR3: CASSQTGTDEKLFF; DNA: TGTGCCAGCAGCCAAACCGGGACGGATGAAAAACTGTTTTTT
V: TRBV7-2; J: TRBJ2-2; D: .; size: once; CDR3: CASRPFLSGVNTGELFF; DNA: TGTGCCAGCAGGCCGTTCCTCAGTGGGGTGAACACCGGGGAGCTGTTTTTT
V: TRBV11-2; J: TRBJ2-7; D: .; size: .; CDR3: CASSRGYEQYF; DNA: TGTGCCAGCAGCCGGGGCTACGAGCAGTACTTC
V: TRBV5-1; J: TRBJ1-1; D: .; size: .; CDR3: CASSLYDGDKAFF; DNA: TGCGCCAGCAGCCTCTATGACGGAGACAAAGCTTTCTTT
V: TRBV9; J: TRBJ2-2; D: .; size: .; CDR3: CASSAGYTGELFF; DNA: TGTGCCAGCAGCGCGGGATACACCGGGGAGCTGTTTTTT
V: TRBV4-3; J: TRBJ1-2; D: .; size: once; CDR3: CASSQDPLRGAHSGYTF; DNA: TGCGCCAGCAGCCAAGATCCTCTCCGGGGTGCACATAGTGGCTACACCTTC
V: TRBV7-8; J: TRBJ1-6; D: TRBD1; size: .; CDR3: CASSADRVRNSPLHF; DNA: TGTGCCAGCAGCGCTGACAGGGTTCGGAATTCACCCCTCCACTTT